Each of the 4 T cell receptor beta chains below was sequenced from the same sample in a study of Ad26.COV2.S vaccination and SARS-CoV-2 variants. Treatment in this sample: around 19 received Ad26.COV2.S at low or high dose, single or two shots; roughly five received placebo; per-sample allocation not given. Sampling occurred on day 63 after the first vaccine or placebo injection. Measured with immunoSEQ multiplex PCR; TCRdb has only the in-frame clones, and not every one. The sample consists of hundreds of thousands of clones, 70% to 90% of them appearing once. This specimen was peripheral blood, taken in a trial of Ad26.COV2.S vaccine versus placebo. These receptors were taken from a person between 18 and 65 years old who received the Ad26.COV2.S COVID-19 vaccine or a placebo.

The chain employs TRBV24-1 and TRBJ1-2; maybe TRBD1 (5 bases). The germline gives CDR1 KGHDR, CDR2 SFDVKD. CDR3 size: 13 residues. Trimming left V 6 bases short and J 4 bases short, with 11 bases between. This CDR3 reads CATSPGQGYGYTF. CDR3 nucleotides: TGTGCCACCAGTCCCGGACAAGGCTATGGCTACACCTTC.

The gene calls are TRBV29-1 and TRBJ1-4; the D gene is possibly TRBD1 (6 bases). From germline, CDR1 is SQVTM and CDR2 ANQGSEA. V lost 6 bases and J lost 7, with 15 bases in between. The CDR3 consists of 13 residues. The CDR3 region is CSVAFPGAEKLFF. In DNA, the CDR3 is TGCAGCGTCGCATTCCCGGGGGCTGAAAAACTGTTTTTT. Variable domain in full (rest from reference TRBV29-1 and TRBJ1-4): SAVISQKPSRDICQRGTSLTIQCQVDSQVTMMFWYRQQPGQSLTLIATANQGSEATYESGFVIDKFPISRPNLTFSTLTVSNMSPEDSSIYLCSVAFPGAEKLFFGSGTQLSVL.

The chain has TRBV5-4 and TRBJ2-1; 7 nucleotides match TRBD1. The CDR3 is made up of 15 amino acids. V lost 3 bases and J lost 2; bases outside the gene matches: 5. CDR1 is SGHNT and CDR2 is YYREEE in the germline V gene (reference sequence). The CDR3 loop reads CASSYRDRTYNEQFF. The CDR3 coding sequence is TGTGCCAGCAGCTACCGGGACAGAACCTACAATGAGCAGTTCTTC.

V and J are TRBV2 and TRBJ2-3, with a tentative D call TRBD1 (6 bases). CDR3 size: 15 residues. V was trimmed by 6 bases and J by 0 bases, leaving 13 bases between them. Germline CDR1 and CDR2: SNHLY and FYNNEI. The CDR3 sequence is CASSLRTDSTDTQYF. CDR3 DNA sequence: TGTGCCAGCAGCTTACGGACAGATAGCACAGATACGCAGTATTTT.